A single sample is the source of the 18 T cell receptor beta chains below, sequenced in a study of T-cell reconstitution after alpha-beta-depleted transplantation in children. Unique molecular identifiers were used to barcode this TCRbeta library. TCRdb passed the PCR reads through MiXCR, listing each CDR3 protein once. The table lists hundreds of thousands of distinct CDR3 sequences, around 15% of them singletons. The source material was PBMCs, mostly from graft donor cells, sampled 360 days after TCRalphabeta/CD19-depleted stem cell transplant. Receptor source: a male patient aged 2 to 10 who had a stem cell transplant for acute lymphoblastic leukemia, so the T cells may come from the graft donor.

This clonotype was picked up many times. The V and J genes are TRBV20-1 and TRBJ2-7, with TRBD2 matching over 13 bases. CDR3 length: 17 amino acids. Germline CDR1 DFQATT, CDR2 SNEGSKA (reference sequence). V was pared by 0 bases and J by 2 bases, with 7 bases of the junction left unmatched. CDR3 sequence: CSARDPWTSGSPYEQYF. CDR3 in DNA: TGCAGTGCTAGAGATCCCTGGACTAGCGGGAGTCCCTACGAGCAGTACTTC.

The CDR3 here is CSAIGQVYGYTF. The CDR3 region has the DNA TGCAGTGCTATAGGACAGGTCTATGGCTACACCTTC. This chain joins TRBV20-1 and TRBJ1-2; TRBD1 matches at 7 bases. The CDR3 totals 12 residues. V lost 4 bases and J lost 4; bases outside the gene matches: 3. The germline V gene encodes CDR1 DFQATT and CDR2 SNEGSKA (reference sequence).

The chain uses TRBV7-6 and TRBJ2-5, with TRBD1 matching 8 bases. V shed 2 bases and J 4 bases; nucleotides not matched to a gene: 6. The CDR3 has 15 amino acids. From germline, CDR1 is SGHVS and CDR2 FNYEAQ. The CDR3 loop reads CASSLIGQGRETQYF. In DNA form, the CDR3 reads TGTGCCAGCAGCTTAATTGGACAGGGAAGAGAGACCCAGTACTTC.

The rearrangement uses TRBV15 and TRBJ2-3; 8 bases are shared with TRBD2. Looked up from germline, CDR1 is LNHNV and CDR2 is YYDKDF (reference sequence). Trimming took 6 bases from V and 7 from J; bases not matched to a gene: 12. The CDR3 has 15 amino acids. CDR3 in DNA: TGTGCCACCAGACGGGAGGGCCGGTCCCGAAATACGCAGTATTTT. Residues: CATRREGRSRNTQYF.

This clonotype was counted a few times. The CDR3 DNA sequence: TGTGCCAGCAGCGTAGTCGCGTTTCCGGGGGGCCTGTACAATGAGCAGTTCTTC. It translates to CASSVVAFPGGLYNEQFF. The rearrangement links TRBV9 to TRBJ2-1; possibly TRBD2 for D (7 bases). V was clipped by 0 bases and J by 4 bases, with 20 bases between them. This CDR3 is 18 amino acids long. Germline assignment: CDR1 SGDLS and CDR2 YYNGEE.

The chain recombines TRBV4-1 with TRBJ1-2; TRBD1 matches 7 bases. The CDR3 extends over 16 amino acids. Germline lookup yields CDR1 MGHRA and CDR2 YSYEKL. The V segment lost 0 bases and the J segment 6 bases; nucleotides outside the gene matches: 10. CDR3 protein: CASSQDLRQGPDGYTF. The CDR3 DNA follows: TGCGCCAGCAGCCAAGATCTAAGACAGGGCCCCGATGGCTACACCTTC.

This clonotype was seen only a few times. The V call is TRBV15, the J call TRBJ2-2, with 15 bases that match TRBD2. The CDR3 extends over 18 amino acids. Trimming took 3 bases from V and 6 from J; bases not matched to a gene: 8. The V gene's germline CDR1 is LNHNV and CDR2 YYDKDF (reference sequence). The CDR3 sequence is CATSRIGGLAGGAGELFF. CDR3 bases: TGTGCCACCAGCAGGATCGGTGGACTAGCGGGAGGGGCCGGGGAGCTGTTTTTT.

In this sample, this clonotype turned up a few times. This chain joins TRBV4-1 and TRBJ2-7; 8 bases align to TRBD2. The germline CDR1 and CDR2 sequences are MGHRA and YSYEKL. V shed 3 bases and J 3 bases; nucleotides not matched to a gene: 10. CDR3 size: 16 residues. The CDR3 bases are TGCGCCAGCAGCCAGATGTATCCCGCGGGGGGCTACGAGCAGTACTTC. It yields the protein CASSQMYPAGGYEQYF.

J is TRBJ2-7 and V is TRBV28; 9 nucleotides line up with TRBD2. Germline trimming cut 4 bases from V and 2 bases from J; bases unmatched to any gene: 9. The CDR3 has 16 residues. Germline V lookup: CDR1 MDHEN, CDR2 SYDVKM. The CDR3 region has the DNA TGTGCCAGCAGTTCCGACCAGGGACTAGCTCCCTACGAGCAGTACTTC. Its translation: CASSSDQGLAPYEQYF.

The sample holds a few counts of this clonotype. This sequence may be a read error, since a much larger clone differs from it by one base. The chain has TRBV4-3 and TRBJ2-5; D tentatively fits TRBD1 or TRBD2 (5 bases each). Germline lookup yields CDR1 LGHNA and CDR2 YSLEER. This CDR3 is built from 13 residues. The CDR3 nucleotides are TGCGCCAGCAGCCAAGATGGGGGAGAGAACCAGTACTTC. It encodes CASSQDGGENQYF.

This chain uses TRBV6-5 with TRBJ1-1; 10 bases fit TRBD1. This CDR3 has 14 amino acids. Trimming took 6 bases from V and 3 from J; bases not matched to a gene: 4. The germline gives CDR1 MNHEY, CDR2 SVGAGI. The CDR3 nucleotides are TGTGCCAGCAGCAGGACAGGGGGATACACTGAAGCTTTCTTT. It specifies CASSRTGGYTEAFF.

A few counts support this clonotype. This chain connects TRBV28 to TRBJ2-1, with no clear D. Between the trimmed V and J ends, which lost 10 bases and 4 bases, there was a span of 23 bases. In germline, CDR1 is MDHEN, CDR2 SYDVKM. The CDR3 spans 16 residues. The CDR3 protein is CATNILRDSLYNEQFF. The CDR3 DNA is TGTGCCACCAATATATTGCGTGATAGCCTTTACAATGAGCAGTTCTTC.

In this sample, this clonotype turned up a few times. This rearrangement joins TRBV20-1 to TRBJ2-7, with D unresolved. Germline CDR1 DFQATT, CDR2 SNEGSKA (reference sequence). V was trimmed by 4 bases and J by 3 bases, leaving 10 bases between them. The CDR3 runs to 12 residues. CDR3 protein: CSAKGRFYEQYF. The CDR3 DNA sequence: TGCAGTGCTAAGGGCAGATTCTACGAGCAGTACTTC.

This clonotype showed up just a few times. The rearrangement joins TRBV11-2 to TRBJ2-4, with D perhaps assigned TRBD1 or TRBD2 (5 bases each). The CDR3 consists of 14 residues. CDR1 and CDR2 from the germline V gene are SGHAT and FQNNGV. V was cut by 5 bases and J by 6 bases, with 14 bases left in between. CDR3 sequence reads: CASSRGAVLNIQYF. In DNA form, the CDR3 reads TGTGCCAGCAGCAGGGGAGCAGTTTTAAACATTCAGTACTTC.

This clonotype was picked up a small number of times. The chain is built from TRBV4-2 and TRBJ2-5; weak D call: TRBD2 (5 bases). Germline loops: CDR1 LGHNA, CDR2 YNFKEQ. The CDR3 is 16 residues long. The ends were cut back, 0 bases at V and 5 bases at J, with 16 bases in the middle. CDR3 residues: CASSQERRGGGETQYF. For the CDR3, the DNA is TGTGCCAGCAGCCAAGAGAGACGGGGTGGCGGGGAGACCCAGTACTTC.

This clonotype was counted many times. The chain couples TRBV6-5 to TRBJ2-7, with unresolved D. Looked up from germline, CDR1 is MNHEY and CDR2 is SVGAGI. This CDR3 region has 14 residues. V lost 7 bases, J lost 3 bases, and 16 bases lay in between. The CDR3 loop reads CASTPDQRDYEQYF. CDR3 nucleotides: TGTGCCAGCACCCCAGACCAAAGGGACTACGAGCAGTACTTC.

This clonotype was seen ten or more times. The CDR3 is CASSLGPRNSPLHF. As DNA, the CDR3 is TGTGCCAGCAGTTTGGGACCGCGTAATTCACCCCTCCACTTT. This rearrangement joins TRBV25-1 to TRBJ1-6, with a weak D call TRBD1 (5 bases). The V and J ends lost 5 bases and 6 bases respectively, with 11 bases between them. This CDR3 has 14 amino acids. CDR1 is MGHDK and CDR2 is SYGVNS in the germline V gene. Based on the CDR3 plus reference TRBV25-1 and TRBJ1-6, the full variable domain is EADIYQTPRYLVIGTGKKITLECSQTMGHDKMYWYQQDPGMELHLIHYSYGVNSTEKGDLSSESTVSRIRTEHFPLTLESARPSHTSQYLCASSLGPRNSPLHFGNGTRLTVT.

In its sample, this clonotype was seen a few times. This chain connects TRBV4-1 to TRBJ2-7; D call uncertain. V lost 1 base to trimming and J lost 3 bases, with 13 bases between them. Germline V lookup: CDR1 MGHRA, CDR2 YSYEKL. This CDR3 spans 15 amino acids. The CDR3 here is CASSQGVHPFYEQYF. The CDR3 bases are TGCGCCAGCAGCCAAGGAGTCCATCCCTTCTACGAGCAGTACTTC.